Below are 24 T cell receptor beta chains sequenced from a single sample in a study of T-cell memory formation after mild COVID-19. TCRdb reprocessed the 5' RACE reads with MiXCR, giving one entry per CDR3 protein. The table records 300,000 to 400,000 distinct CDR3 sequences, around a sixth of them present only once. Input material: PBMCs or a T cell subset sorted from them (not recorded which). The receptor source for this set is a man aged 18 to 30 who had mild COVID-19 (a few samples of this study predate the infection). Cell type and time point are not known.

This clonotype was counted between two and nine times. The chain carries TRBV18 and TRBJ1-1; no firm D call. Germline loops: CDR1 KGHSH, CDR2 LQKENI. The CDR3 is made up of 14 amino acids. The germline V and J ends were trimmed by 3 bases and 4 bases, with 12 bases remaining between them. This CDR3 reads CASSPLGSGTEAFF. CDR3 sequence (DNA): TGTGCCAGCTCACCTCTAGGGTCGGGCACTGAAGCTTTCTTT.

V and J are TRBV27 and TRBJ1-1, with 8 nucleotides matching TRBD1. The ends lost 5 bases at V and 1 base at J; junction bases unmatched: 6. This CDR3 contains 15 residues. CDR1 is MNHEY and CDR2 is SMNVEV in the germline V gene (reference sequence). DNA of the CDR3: TGTGCCAGCAGTAACCAGGGGGCGCGGAACACTGAAGCTTTCTTT. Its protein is CASSNQGARNTEAFF.

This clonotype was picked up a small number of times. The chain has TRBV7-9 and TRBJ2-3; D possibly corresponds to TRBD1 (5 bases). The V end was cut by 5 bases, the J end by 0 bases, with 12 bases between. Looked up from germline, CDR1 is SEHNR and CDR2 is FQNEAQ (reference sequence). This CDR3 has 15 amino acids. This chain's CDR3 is CASSPTGTSTDTQYF. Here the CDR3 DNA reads TGTGCCAGCAGCCCTACAGGTACTAGCACAGATACGCAGTATTTT.

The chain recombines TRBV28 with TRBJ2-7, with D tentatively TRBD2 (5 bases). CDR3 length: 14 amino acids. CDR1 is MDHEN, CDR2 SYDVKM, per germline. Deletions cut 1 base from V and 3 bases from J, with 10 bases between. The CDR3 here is CASSLSGFSYEQYF. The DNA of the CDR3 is TGTGCCAGCAGTTTATCGGGATTCAGCTACGAGCAGTACTTC.

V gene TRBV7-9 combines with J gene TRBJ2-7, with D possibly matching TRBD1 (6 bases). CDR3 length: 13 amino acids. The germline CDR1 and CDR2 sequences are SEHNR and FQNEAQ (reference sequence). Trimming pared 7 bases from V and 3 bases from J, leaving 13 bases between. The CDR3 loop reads CASMSGVGYEQYF. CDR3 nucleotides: TGTGCCAGCATGTCAGGGGTAGGCTACGAGCAGTACTTC.

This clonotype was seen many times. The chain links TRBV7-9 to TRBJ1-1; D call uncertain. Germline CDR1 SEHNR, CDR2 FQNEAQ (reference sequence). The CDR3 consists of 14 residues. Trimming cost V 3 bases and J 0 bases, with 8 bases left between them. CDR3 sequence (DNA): TGTGCCAGCAGCTTTTGGGCCTTGAACACTGAAGCTTTCTTT. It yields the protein CASSFWALNTEAFF.

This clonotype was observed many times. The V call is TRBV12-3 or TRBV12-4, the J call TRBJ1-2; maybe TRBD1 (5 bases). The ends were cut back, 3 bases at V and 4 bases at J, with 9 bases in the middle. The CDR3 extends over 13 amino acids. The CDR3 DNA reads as TGTGCCAGCAGTTTGCGGAGGGGCTATGGCTACACCTTC. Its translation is CASSLRRGYGYTF.

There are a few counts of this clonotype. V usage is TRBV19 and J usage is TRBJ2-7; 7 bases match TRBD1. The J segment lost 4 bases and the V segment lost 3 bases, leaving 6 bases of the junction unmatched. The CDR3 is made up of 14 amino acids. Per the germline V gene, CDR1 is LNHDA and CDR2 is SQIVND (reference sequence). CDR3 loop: CASSMKGQTYEQYF. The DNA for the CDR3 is TGTGCCAGTAGTATGAAGGGACAGACTTACGAGCAGTACTTC.

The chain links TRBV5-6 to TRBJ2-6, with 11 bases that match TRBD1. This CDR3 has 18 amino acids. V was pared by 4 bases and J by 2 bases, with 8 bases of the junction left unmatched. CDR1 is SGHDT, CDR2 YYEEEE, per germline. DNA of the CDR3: TGTGCCAGCAGCCCGTGGACAGGGGGCGCCCCTGGGGCCAACGTCCTGACTTTC. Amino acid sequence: CASSPWTGGAPGANVLTF.

The chain's CDR3 is CASSRLGQGYEQYF. The CDR3 DNA follows: TGTGCCAGCAGCCGATTAGGACAGGGCTACGAGCAGTACTTC. This chain joins TRBV11-1 and TRBJ2-7, with 8 bases fitting TRBD1. The CDR3 runs 14 residues. Germline V lookup: CDR1 SGHAT, CDR2 FQDESV (reference sequence). Trimming at V came to 5 bases and at J to 3 bases, leaving 6 bases not matched to a gene.

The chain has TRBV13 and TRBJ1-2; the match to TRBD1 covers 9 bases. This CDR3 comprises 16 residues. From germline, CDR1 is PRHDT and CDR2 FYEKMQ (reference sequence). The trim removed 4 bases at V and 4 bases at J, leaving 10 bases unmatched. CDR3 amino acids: CASSSSDRGELYGYTF. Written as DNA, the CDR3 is TGTGCCAGCAGCTCCAGCGACAGGGGGGAGCTCTATGGCTACACCTTC.

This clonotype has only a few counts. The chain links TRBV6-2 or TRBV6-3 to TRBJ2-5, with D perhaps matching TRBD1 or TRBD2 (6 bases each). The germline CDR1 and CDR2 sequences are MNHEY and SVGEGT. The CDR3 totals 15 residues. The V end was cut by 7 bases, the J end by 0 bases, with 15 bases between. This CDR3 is CASNSVGGNQETQYF. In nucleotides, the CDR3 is TGTGCCAGCAACTCCGTGGGGGGCAACCAAGAGACCCAGTACTTC.

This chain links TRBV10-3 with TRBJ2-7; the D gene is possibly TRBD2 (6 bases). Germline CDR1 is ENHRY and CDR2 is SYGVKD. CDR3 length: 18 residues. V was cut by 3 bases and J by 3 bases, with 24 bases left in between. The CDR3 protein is CAISDFTGSARGSYEQYF. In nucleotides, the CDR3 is TGTGCCATCAGTGACTTCACCGGATCGGCGCGGGGTAGCTACGAGCAGTACTTC.

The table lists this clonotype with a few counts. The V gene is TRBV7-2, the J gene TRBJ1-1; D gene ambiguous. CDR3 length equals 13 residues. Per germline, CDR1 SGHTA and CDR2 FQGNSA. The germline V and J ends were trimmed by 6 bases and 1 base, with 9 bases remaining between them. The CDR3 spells CASSPLANTEAFF. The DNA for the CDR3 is TGTGCCAGCAGTCCCTTGGCGAACACTGAAGCTTTCTTT.

The CDR3: CASQSGGRGPSTF. The CDR3 DNA is TGTGCCAGCCAAAGCGGGGGCAGGGGGCCCTCCACCTTC. The rearrangement uses TRBV12-3 or TRBV12-4 and TRBJ1-2, with 8 bases identical to TRBD1. J lost 13 bases, V lost 8 bases, and 15 bases had no gene match. This CDR3 has 13 amino acids.

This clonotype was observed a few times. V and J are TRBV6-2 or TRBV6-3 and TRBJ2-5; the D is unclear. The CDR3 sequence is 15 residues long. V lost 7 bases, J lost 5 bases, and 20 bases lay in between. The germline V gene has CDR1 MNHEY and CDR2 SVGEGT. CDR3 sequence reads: CASTPPPPGQETQYF. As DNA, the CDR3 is TGTGCCAGCACCCCGCCGCCGCCGGGTCAGGAGACCCAGTACTTC.

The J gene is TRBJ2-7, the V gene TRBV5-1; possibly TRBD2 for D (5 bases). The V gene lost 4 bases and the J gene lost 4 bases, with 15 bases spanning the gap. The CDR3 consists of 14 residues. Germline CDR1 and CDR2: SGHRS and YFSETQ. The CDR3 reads CASSGVSGSYEQYF. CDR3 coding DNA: TGCGCCAGCAGCGGTGTATCGGGATCTTACGAGCAGTACTTC.

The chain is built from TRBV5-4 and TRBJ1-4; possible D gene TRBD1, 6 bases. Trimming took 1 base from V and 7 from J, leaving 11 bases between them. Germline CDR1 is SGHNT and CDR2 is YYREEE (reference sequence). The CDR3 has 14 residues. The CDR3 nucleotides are TGTGCCAGCAGCTTGACAGGGACGGGTGAAAAACTGTTTTTT. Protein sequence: CASSLTGTGEKLFF.

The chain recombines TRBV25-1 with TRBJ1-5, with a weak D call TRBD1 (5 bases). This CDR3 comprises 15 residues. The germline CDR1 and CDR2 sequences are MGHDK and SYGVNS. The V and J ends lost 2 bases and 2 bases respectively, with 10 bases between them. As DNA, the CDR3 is TGTGCCAGCAGTGAAGGCGGCAGGGGCAATCAGCCCCAGCATTTT. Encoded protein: CASSEGGRGNQPQHF.

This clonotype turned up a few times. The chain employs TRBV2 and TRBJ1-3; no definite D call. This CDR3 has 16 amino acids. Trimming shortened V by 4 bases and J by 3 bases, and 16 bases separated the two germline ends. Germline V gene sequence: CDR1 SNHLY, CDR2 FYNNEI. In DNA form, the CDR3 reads TGTGCCAGCAGTGCCTTCGGTGGGGATTATGGAAACACCATATATTTT. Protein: CASSAFGGDYGNTIYF. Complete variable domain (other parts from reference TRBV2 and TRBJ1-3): EPEVTQTPSHQVTQMGQEVILRCVPISNHLYFYWYRQILGQKVEFLVSFYNNEISEKSEIFDDQFSVERPDGSNFTLKIRSTKLEDSAMYFCASSAFGGDYGNTIYFGEGSWLTVV.

This CDR3 is CASSLGSSGELFF. As DNA, the CDR3 is TGCGCCAGCAGCTTGGGGTCCTCTGGGGAGCTGTTTTTT. The V and J genes are TRBV5-1 and TRBJ2-2; D unclear. V lost 0 bases and J lost 8, with 8 bases in between. The CDR3 extends over 13 amino acids. From germline, CDR1 is SGHRS and CDR2 YFSETQ.

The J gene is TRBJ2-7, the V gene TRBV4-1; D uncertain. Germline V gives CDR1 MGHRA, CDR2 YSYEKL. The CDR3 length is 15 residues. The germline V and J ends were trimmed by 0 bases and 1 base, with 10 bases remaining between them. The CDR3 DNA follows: TGCGCCAGCAGCCAAGATCATCACCCGTCCTACGAGCAGTACGTC. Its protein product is CASSQDHHPSYEQYV.

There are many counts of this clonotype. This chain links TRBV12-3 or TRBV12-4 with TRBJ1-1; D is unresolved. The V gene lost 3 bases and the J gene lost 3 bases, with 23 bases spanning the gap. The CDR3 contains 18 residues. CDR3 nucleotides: TGTGCCAGCAGTTTGACCGCGGCAACTAGGGCTAGGGACACTGAAGCTTTCTTT. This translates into CASSLTAATRARDTEAFF.

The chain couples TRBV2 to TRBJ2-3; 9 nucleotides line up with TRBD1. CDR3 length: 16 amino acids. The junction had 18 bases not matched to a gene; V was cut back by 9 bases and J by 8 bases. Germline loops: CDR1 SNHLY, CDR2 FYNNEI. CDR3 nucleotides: TGTGCCAGTTCCCCAACCCCGGGACAGGGCCTGGGTACGCAGTATTTT. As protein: CASSPTPGQGLGTQYF. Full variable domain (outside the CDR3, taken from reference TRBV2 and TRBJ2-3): EPEVTQTPSHQVTQMGQEVILRCVPISNHLYFYWYRQILGQKVEFLVSFYNNEISEKSEIFDDQFSVERPDGSNFTLKIRSTKLEDSAMYFCASSPTPGQGLGTQYFGPGTRLTVL.